The 20 T cell receptor beta chains below were found in one sample sequenced in a study of T cell changes during pregnancy in multiple sclerosis. Libraries were prepared by immunoSEQ multiplex PCR; TCRdb keeps only in-frame clonotypes and omits some of them. The table has 35,000 to 50,000 clones, 87% seen once. Sequences were derived from CD4+ T cells from peripheral blood mononuclear cells, sampled after pregnancy. These receptors were collected from a female donor with multiple sclerosis, enrolled in a pregnancy study.

This sequence joins TRBV30 and TRBJ1-6; D unresolved. In germline, CDR1 is GTSNPN, CDR2 SVGIG (reference sequence). The CDR3 has 13 amino acids. V shed 1 base and J shed 11 bases, with 12 bases lying between them. The CDR3 DNA follows: TGTGCCTGGAGTGGAGGACCGGGAGCACCCCTCCACTTT. Protein sequence: CAWSGGPGAPLHF.

The rearrangement joins TRBV27 to TRBJ1-2, with TRBD1 matching over 7 bases. This CDR3 spans 18 amino acids. CDR1 and CDR2 from the germline V gene are MNHEY and SMNVEV (reference sequence). V shed 5 bases, J shed 0 bases, and the junction held 15 bases outside the gene matches. The CDR3 here is CASSAQGVRAAANYGYTF. The CDR3 DNA sequence: TGTGCCAGCAGTGCCCAGGGGGTACGGGCGGCAGCTAACTATGGCTACACCTTC.

The V call is TRBV7-9, the J call TRBJ1-2; D ambiguous. Looked up from germline, CDR1 is SEHNR and CDR2 is FQNEAQ (reference sequence). Trimming took 3 bases from V and 8 from J, leaving 7 bases between them. The CDR3 has 11 residues. This CDR3 reads CASSLAKGYTF. Here the CDR3 DNA reads TGTGCCAGCAGCTTGGCCAAGGGCTACACCTTC.

In its sample, this clone was seen once. The chain joins TRBV7-9 to TRBJ1-2; the match to TRBD1 covers 7 bases. The V gene's germline CDR1 is SEHNR and CDR2 FQNEAQ (reference sequence). With 3 bases clipped from V and 8 bases from J, the junction kept 6 bases outside the gene matches. The CDR3 totals 13 residues. CDR3 nucleotide sequence: TGTGCCAGCAGCTTTTCGGGACAGCTAGGCTACACCTTC. Protein: CASSFSGQLGYTF. The entire variable domain, with the rest obtained from reference TRBV7-9 and TRBJ1-2, is as follows: DTGVSQNPRHKITKRGQNVTFRCDPISEHNRLYWYRQTLGQGPEFLTYFQNEAQLEKSRLLSDRFSAERPKGSFSTLEIQRTEQGDSAMYLCASSFSGQLGYTFGSGTRLTVV.

The CDR3 protein is CASSIRQVTHNQPQHF. The CDR3 coding sequence is TGTGCCAGTAGTATTCGGCAGGTAACCCACAATCAGCCCCAGCATTTT. V and J are TRBV19 and TRBJ1-5; D is ambiguous. CDR1 is LNHDA and CDR2 is SQIVND in the germline V gene (reference sequence). This CDR3 spans 16 amino acids. The V end lost 3 bases, the J end lost 3 bases, and 15 bases lay between the germline ends.

The chain is built from TRBV19 and TRBJ2-3, with 9 nucleotides matching TRBD2. The V gene's germline CDR1 is LNHDA and CDR2 SQIVND (reference sequence). V lost 3 bases and J lost 4; bases outside the gene matches: 8. The CDR3 sequence is 16 residues long. The CDR3 sequence is CASSMAAGGPPDTQYF. Here the CDR3 DNA reads TGTGCCAGTAGTATGGCGGCGGGGGGGCCCCCAGATACGCAGTATTTT.

The chain is built from TRBV5-6 and TRBJ2-3; 11 nucleotides align to TRBD2. The length of the CDR3 is 17 residues. The V gene's germline CDR1 is SGHDT and CDR2 YYEEEE. V was pared by 3 bases and J by 4 bases, with 10 bases of the junction left unmatched. CDR3 sequence: CASSSIVAGGRADTQYF. The CDR3 coding sequence is TGTGCCAGCAGCTCCATAGTAGCGGGGGGGAGGGCAGATACGCAGTATTTT.

The chain has TRBV6-1 and TRBJ2-7; 9 nucleotides match TRBD1. The CDR3 runs to 13 residues. The germline CDR1 and CDR2 sequences are MNHNS and SASEGT. Germline trimming cut 6 bases from V and 3 bases from J; bases unmatched to any gene: 3. CDR3 in DNA: TGTGCCAGCAGGCGGACAGGGGACTACGAGCAGTACTTC. Translation: CASRRTGDYEQYF.

This clone was seen just once. The V gene is TRBV28, the J gene TRBJ2-7; the D gene is possibly TRBD1 (5 bases). V was cut by 5 bases and J by 12 bases, with 17 bases left in between. The CDR3 totals 12 residues. The V gene's germline CDR1 is MDHEN and CDR2 SYDVKM. CDR3 sequence: CASSPGAGPPYF. In DNA, the CDR3 is TGTGCCAGCAGTCCTGGGGCCGGGCCCCCGTACTTC.

The rearrangement joins TRBV19 to TRBJ2-1; D might be TRBD1 (6 bases). Trimming took 6 bases from V and 5 from J, leaving 17 bases between them. The CDR3 length is 15 residues. Per germline, CDR1 LNHDA and CDR2 SQIVND (reference sequence). CDR3 loop: CASSPQGYWDNEQFF. As DNA, the CDR3 is TGTGCCAGTAGCCCACAGGGATACTGGGACAATGAGCAGTTCTTC.

This clone has only one observation. The chain carries TRBV5-1 and TRBJ2-5, with 10 nucleotides matching TRBD1. Germline loops: CDR1 SGHRS, CDR2 YFSETQ. The CDR3 extends over 15 amino acids. J gave up 4 bases and V 4 bases, and 7 bases lay outside the gene matches. The CDR3 is CASSVGQGGGETQYF. Written as DNA, the CDR3 is TGCGCCAGCAGCGTCGGACAGGGGGGAGGAGAGACCCAGTACTTC. Full variable domain (rest looked up from reference TRBV5-1 and TRBJ2-5): KAGVTQTPRYLIKTRGQQVTLSCSPISGHRSVSWYQQTPGQGLQFLFEYFSETQRNKGNFPGRFSGRQFSNSRSEMNVSTLELGDSALYLCASSVGQGGGETQYFGPGTRLLVL.

This chain connects TRBV19 to TRBJ1-2; TRBD1 agrees at 7 bases. After removal of 5 bases from V and 5 bases from J, the junction contained 8 bases not matched to a gene. The CDR3 loop spans 14 amino acids. The V gene's germline CDR1 is LNHDA and CDR2 SQIVND (reference sequence). CDR3 sequence (DNA): TGTGCCAGTAGTGCCCGGGACAGTCTTTATGGCTACACCTTC. It yields the protein CASSARDSLYGYTF.

The rearrangement uses TRBV6-5 and TRBJ1-5, with TRBD1 identical over 7 bases. Losses at the gene ends were 5 bases for V and 7 bases for J; bases not matched to a gene: 2. This CDR3 comprises 12 residues. Germline loops: CDR1 MNHEY, CDR2 SVGAGI. The CDR3 here is CASSTGVQPQHF. CDR3 sequence (DNA): TGTGCCAGCAGTACAGGGGTCCAGCCCCAGCATTTT.

The chain recombines TRBV7-9 with TRBJ1-2, with 9 bases lining up with TRBD1. Losses at the gene ends were 8 bases for V and 7 bases for J; bases not matched to a gene: 14. The germline gives CDR1 SEHNR, CDR2 FQNEAQ (reference sequence). This CDR3 has 15 residues. As DNA, the CDR3 is TGTGCCAGCGGAACCTTTGGACAGGGGAAGGGTGGCTACACCTTC. The encoded protein is CASGTFGQGKGGYTF.

This chain uses TRBV6-6 with TRBJ1-2; tentative D call: TRBD1 (5 bases). Germline V gene data show CDR1 as MNHNY and CDR2 as SVGAGI (reference sequence). Trimming stripped 7 bases from V and 5 bases from J, with 14 bases between. The CDR3 covers 13 residues. CDR3 nucleotide sequence: TGTGCCAGCATCCTACAGGCAGGGTATGGCTACACCTTC. It specifies CASILQAGYGYTF.

J is TRBJ2-2 and V is TRBV5-1; perhaps TRBD1 as D (6 bases). Trimming cost V 3 bases and J 4 bases, with 16 bases left between them. CDR1 is SGHRS and CDR2 is YFSETQ in the germline V gene. This CDR3 has 16 amino acids. CDR3 sequence: CASSSETGITTGELFF. CDR3 sequence (DNA): TGCGCCAGCAGCTCAGAAACAGGGATCACCACCGGGGAGCTGTTTTTT. Full variable domain (outside the CDR3, taken from reference TRBV5-1 and TRBJ2-2): KAGVTQTPRYLIKTRGQQVTLSCSPISGHRSVSWYQQTPGQGLQFLFEYFSETQRNKGNFPGRFSGRQFSNSRSEMNVSTLELGDSALYLCASSSETGITTGELFFGEGSRLTVL.

The V and J genes are TRBV2 and TRBJ1-2; 8 bases line up with TRBD1. CDR3 length: 15 residues. The V and J ends lost 2 bases and 4 bases, in that order; junction bases with no gene match: 6. The germline CDR1 and CDR2 sequences are SNHLY and FYNNEI. CDR3 bases: TGTGCCAGCAGTGAACGGACAGGGCAGGGCTATGGCTACACCTTC. Translating gives CASSERTGQGYGYTF. The complete variable domain, with remaining parts taken from reference TRBV2 and TRBJ1-2, reads EPEVTQTPSHQVTQMGQEVILRCVPISNHLYFYWYRQILGQKVEFLVSFYNNEISEKSEIFDDQFSVERPDGSNFTLKIRSTKLEDSAMYFCASSERTGQGYGYTFGSGTRLTVV.

This clone was observed once. This rearrangement joins TRBV28 to TRBJ1-5, with TRBD1 as a possible D gene (6 bases). Germline V lookup: CDR1 MDHEN, CDR2 SYDVKM. This CDR3 has 18 residues. The ends were cut back, 6 bases at V and 7 bases at J, with 28 bases in the middle. CDR3 DNA: TGTGCCAGCAGGTCCGACGGCCAGGGGCGATATATTGGACAGCCCCAGCATTTT. Translation gives CASRSDGQGRYIGQPQHF. Based on the CDR3 plus reference TRBV28 and TRBJ1-5, the full variable domain is DVKVTQSSRYLVKRTGEKVFLECVQDMDHENMFWYRQDPGLGLRLIYFSYDVKMKEKGDIPEGYSVSREKKERFSLILESASTNQTSMYLCASRSDGQGRYIGQPQHFGDGTRLSIL.

This clone showed up just once. This sequence joins TRBV30 and TRBJ2-3, with TRBD2 as a possible D gene (7 bases). V lost 2 bases, J lost 4 bases, and 13 bases lay in between. The CDR3 consists of 14 residues. Germline V gene lookup returns CDR1 GTSNPN and CDR2 SVGIG (reference sequence). The chain's CDR3 is CAWSSGGGADTQYF. CDR3 coding DNA: TGTGCCTGGAGTTCTGGAGGGGGGGCAGATACGCAGTATTTT.

This chain links TRBV6-5 with TRBJ2-5, with 9 bases aligning to TRBD1. This CDR3 is built from 15 residues. The V gene end was trimmed by 0 bases and the J gene end by 5 bases; junction bases not matched to a gene: 4. Germline loops: CDR1 MNHEY, CDR2 SVGAGI. CDR3: CASSYSGTGSETQYF. The CDR3 DNA follows: TGTGCCAGCAGTTACTCCGGGACAGGGTCGGAGACCCAGTACTTC.